These 12 T cell receptor beta chains share one sample of origin, sequenced in a study of T cells after yellow fever vaccination. TCRdb reanalysed the 5' RACE reads using MiXCR and keeps one entry per CDR3 protein. The sample lists some 350,000 distinct CDR3 sequences; approximately 10% were seen once. This specimen was PBMCs, taken on the day of the first yellow fever vaccination. These receptors were obtained from a man younger than 35 who received the YFV17D yellow fever vaccine.

This clonotype was seen ten or more times. This sequence joins TRBV10-2 and TRBJ2-1; D tentatively fits TRBD1 or TRBD2 (5 bases each). Per germline, CDR1 WSHSY and CDR2 SAAADI. The CDR3 spans 15 residues. V lost 2 bases to trimming and J lost 7 bases, with 15 bases between them. The CDR3 nucleotides are TGCGCCAGCAGTGAGGCCGGGGCCTTGGGGAATGAGCAGTTCTTC. Translating gives CASSEAGALGNEQFF.

This clonotype was picked up a small number of times. The rearrangement links TRBV15 to TRBJ2-7; 8 nucleotides line up with TRBD1. The CDR3 consists of 16 residues. V was clipped by 5 bases and J by 7 bases; unmatched bases: 16. From germline, CDR1 is LNHNV and CDR2 YYDKDF (reference sequence). This CDR3 reads CATSRSYGQGAWEQYV. As DNA, the CDR3 is TGTGCCACCAGCCGGAGTTATGGACAGGGAGCATGGGAGCAGTACGTC.

This clonotype was seen a handful of times. The V and J genes are TRBV4-1 and TRBJ2-7; a weak D match, TRBD1 (5 bases). The V end lost 0 bases, the J end lost 2 bases, and 8 bases lay between the germline ends. This CDR3 is built from 14 residues. Per the germline V gene, CDR1 is MGHRA and CDR2 is YSYEKL. CDR3 residues: CASSQEWGAYEQYV. CDR3 DNA sequence: TGCGCCAGCAGCCAAGAGTGGGGCGCCTACGAGCAGTACGTC.

The V and J genes are TRBV2 and TRBJ2-7; 8 positions match TRBD1. The J segment lost 0 bases and the V segment lost 4 bases, leaving 2 bases of the junction unmatched. Germline V lookup: CDR1 SNHLY, CDR2 FYNNEI. CDR3 length: 14 residues. In nucleotides, the CDR3 is TGTGCCAGCAGTGGGACAGGGAGCTCCTACGAGCAGTACTTC. It codes for CASSGTGSSYEQYF.

Many counts were recorded for this clonotype. V is TRBV5-6 and J is TRBJ1-2; 9 nucleotides match TRBD1. Germline V gene sequence: CDR1 SGHDT, CDR2 YYEEEE. The J segment lost 4 bases and the V segment lost 4 bases, leaving 5 bases of the junction unmatched. The length of the CDR3 is 14 residues. Here the CDR3 reads CASSAGTGRYGYTF. CDR3 in DNA: TGTGCCAGCAGCGCCGGGACAGGGCGCTATGGCTACACCTTC.

This clonotype occurred a few times. The rearrangement uses TRBV4-3 and TRBJ2-1; D gene ambiguous. V was clipped by 8 bases and J by 2 bases, with 10 bases between them. Looked up from germline, CDR1 is LGHNA and CDR2 is YSLEER. The CDR3 has 13 amino acids. The DNA of the CDR3 is TGCGCCAGCGCCCGTCAGACCTACAATGAGCAGTTCTTC. Its protein product is CASARQTYNEQFF.

The chain joins TRBV6-2 or TRBV6-3 to TRBJ2-1; the D is unclear. The CDR3 contains 14 residues. Germline CDR1 MNHEY, CDR2 SVGEGT. The V end lost 2 bases, the J end lost 5 bases, and 10 bases lay between the germline ends. The CDR3 coding sequence is TGTGCCAGCAGTTACCCCTCCGAAAACAATGAGCAGTTCTTC. Protein: CASSYPSENNEQFF.

This clonotype was found a few times. V usage is TRBV3-1 and J usage is TRBJ2-7; D may be TRBD2 (6 bases). The CDR3 has 14 residues. Trimming pared 1 base from V and 7 bases from J, leaving 14 bases between. CDR1 is LGHDT and CDR2 is YNNKEL in the germline V gene (reference sequence). The chain's CDR3 is CASSQVAGGLEQYF. DNA for the CDR3: TGTGCCAGCAGCCAAGTGGCCGGGGGTTTGGAGCAGTACTTC.

This clonotype has just a few counts. The chain couples TRBV5-5 to TRBJ2-7, with D hard to call. Germline V gene data show CDR1 as SGHKS and CDR2 as YYEKEE (reference sequence). This CDR3 is 15 amino acids long. V lost 4 bases and J 1 base, leaving 15 bases between the germline ends. The CDR3 sequence: CASSRGFPLSYEQYF. For the CDR3, the DNA is TGTGCCAGCAGCCGTGGGTTCCCCCTATCCTACGAGCAGTACTTC.

In its sample, this clonotype was seen a few times. CDR3 sequence reads: CAWSVRATSRDTF. The CDR3 DNA sequence: TGTGCCTGGAGTGTACGGGCTACCTCGAGGGACACCTTC. The chain links TRBV30 to TRBJ1-2; D not certain. Between the trimmed V and J ends, which lost 0 bases and 12 bases, there was a span of 17 bases. CDR3 length: 13 amino acids. Per germline, CDR1 GTSNPN and CDR2 SVGIG (reference sequence).

The chain employs TRBV29-1 and TRBJ2-2; 11 positions match TRBD1. Germline CDR1 SQVTM, CDR2 ANQGSEA. V was pared by 0 bases and J by 5 bases, with 2 bases of the junction left unmatched. This CDR3 is built from 15 residues. The CDR3 loop is CSVEDGQGATGELFF. CDR3 DNA sequence: TGCAGCGTTGAAGATGGACAGGGGGCAACCGGGGAGCTGTTTTTT.

CDR3 protein: CASSSIQGPQETQYF. The CDR3 nucleotides read TGCGCCAGCAGCTCCATACAGGGGCCACAAGAGACCCAGTACTTC. V usage is TRBV5-1 and J usage is TRBJ2-5, with TRBD1 identical over 7 bases. The length of the CDR3 is 15 residues. CDR1 and CDR2 from the germline V gene are SGHRS and YFSETQ. With V trimmed by 3 bases and J by 2 bases, 7 bases remained unmatched.